Listed here are 23 T cell receptor beta chains from one sample, sequenced in a study of cytomegalovirus exposure and HLA in healthy donors. Generated by immunoSEQ multiplex PCR, the TCRdb table keeps only in-frame clones and is missing some. Here the sample spans more than 300,000 clones, 75% to 90% being singletons. Input material: PBMCs. The source of these receptors is a woman younger than 30 in good health and CMV-seronegative.

The chain uses TRBV13 and TRBJ2-7; 7 nucleotides agree with TRBD1. Germline lookup yields CDR1 PRHDT and CDR2 FYEKMQ (reference sequence). The CDR3 spans 15 residues. Trimming took 4 bases from V and 0 from J; bases not matched to a gene: 6. The DNA of the CDR3 is TGTGCCAGCAGCTCGAACAGGGGCCCCTCCTACGAGCAGTACTTC. This gives the protein CASSSNRGPSYEQYF.

The chain employs TRBV30 and TRBJ1-1, with unresolved D. The length of the CDR3 is 12 residues. CDR1 and CDR2 (germline): GTSNPN, SVGIG (reference sequence). Deletions cut 5 bases from V and 6 bases from J, with 13 bases between. The CDR3 sequence is CAWGGVGSEAFF. As DNA, the CDR3 is TGTGCCTGGGGCGGGGTAGGTTCTGAAGCTTTCTTT.

The chain has TRBV6-5 and TRBJ2-2; TRBD1 might be the D (6 bases). Per the germline V gene, CDR1 is MNHEY and CDR2 is SVGAGI. This CDR3 has 15 amino acids. Trimming left V 5 bases short and J 1 base short, with 11 bases between. The CDR3 loop is CASSRDTLNTGELFF. The CDR3 DNA is TGTGCCAGCAGTAGGGACACCCTGAACACCGGGGAGCTGTTTTTT.

The chain links TRBV6-1 to TRBJ1-2; D gene unclear. CDR3 length: 15 residues. CDR1 MNHNS and CDR2 SASEGT come from the germline V gene. V lost 6 bases, J lost 3 bases, and 17 bases lay in between. The CDR3 coding sequence is TGTGCCAGCAGCCCCGGAGACCACGCATACTATGGCTACACCTTC. Translated: CASSPGDHAYYGYTF.

The rearrangement joins TRBV9 to TRBJ2-1, with 7 positions matching TRBD1. Per the germline V gene, CDR1 is SGDLS and CDR2 is YYNGEE. This CDR3 is 14 amino acids long. V was pared by 3 bases and J by 7 bases, with 7 bases of the junction left unmatched. This CDR3 is CASSGTGWGNEQFF. The CDR3 DNA follows: TGTGCCAGCAGCGGGACAGGTTGGGGGAATGAGCAGTTCTTC.

The chain has TRBV19 and TRBJ1-5; 11 nucleotides agree with TRBD1. From germline, CDR1 is LNHDA and CDR2 SQIVND (reference sequence). Trimming at V came to 5 bases and at J to 6 bases, leaving 3 bases not matched to a gene. This CDR3 contains 14 residues. The CDR3 region is CASSGTGGSQPQHF. In DNA, the CDR3 is TGTGCCAGTAGTGGGACAGGGGGATCTCAGCCCCAGCATTTT.

The chain employs TRBV18 and TRBJ2-5; a possible D gene is TRBD1 (6 bases). V lost 4 bases, J lost 2 bases, and 11 bases lay in between. CDR3 length equals 14 residues. Germline CDR1 KGHSH, CDR2 LQKENI. The CDR3 reads CASSQRQAQETQYF. CDR3 sequence (DNA): TGTGCCAGCTCACAGCGACAGGCACAAGAGACCCAGTACTTC.

The gene calls are TRBV18 and TRBJ2-6; 8 nucleotides line up with TRBD1. This CDR3 is 15 amino acids long. Germline CDR1 and CDR2: KGHSH and LQKENI. Trimming took 4 bases from V and 2 from J; bases not matched to a gene: 1. The CDR3 region is CASSQQGAGANVLTF. In DNA form, the CDR3 reads TGTGCCAGCTCACAACAGGGGGCTGGGGCCAACGTCCTGACTTTC.

The V call is TRBV28, the J call TRBJ1-2, with TRBD1 as a possible D gene (6 bases). Trimming stripped 8 bases from V and 4 bases from J, with 11 bases between. CDR1 MDHEN and CDR2 SYDVKM come from the germline V gene. This CDR3 comprises 12 residues. In DNA, the CDR3 is TGTGCCAGCGGACAGAACTTCTATGGCTACACCTTC. The encoded protein is CASGQNFYGYTF.

The chain employs TRBV9 and TRBJ1-5; 8 bases are shared with TRBD1. Germline CDR1 reads SGDLS; CDR2 reads YYNGEE. The CDR3 sequence is 15 residues long. The V and J ends lost 4 bases and 5 bases, in that order; junction bases with no gene match: 8. CDR3 in amino acids: CASSRGQGAYQPQHF. The CDR3 region has the DNA TGTGCCAGCAGCCGAGGGCAGGGGGCCTATCAGCCCCAGCATTTT.

The rearrangement uses TRBV5-4 and TRBJ2-1, with 7 bases that match TRBD1. The trim removed 4 bases at V and 6 bases at J, leaving 13 bases unmatched. This CDR3 region has 16 residues. Germline lookup yields CDR1 SGHNT and CDR2 YYREEE (reference sequence). CDR3 loop: CASSPRGRGLVNEQFF. For the CDR3, the DNA is TGTGCCAGCAGCCCCCGCGGAAGGGGGCTAGTCAATGAGCAGTTCTTC.

This clone has a single count. This sequence joins TRBV11-2 and TRBJ1-1, with D hard to call. Per the germline V gene, CDR1 is SGHAT and CDR2 is FQNNGV. The germline V and J ends were trimmed by 1 base and 1 base, with 13 bases remaining between them. This CDR3 comprises 16 residues. CDR3: CASSLARRQTNTEAFF. CDR3 sequence (DNA): TGTGCCAGCAGCTTAGCAAGGCGGCAGACGAACACTGAAGCTTTCTTT.

The V gene is TRBV15, the J gene TRBJ1-4; 8 positions match TRBD1. The CDR3 is 16 amino acids. Looked up from germline, CDR1 is LNHNV and CDR2 is YYDKDF (reference sequence). J lost 0 bases, V lost 4 bases, and 4 bases had no gene match. As DNA, the CDR3 is TGTGCCACCAGCATGGACAGGGCTGCAACTAATGAAAAACTGTTTTTT. Its translation is CATSMDRAATNEKLFF.

The chain is built from TRBV9 and TRBJ2-7, with D tentatively TRBD2 (5 bases). The CDR3 contains 15 residues. Per the germline V gene, CDR1 is SGDLS and CDR2 is YYNGEE. V was trimmed by 0 bases and J by 6 bases, leaving 16 bases between them. CDR3 region: CASSVVGLPTAEQYF. The CDR3 nucleotides read TGTGCCAGCAGCGTAGTTGGACTCCCCACCGCCGAGCAGTACTTC.

The gene calls are TRBV5-1 and TRBJ1-5, with 7 bases aligning to TRBD1. With 4 bases clipped from V and 3 bases from J, the junction kept 4 bases outside the gene matches. The CDR3 is 14 residues long. Germline values: CDR1 SGHRS, CDR2 YFSETQ. Here the CDR3 DNA reads TGCGCCAGCAGCGCCGGGACAGACAATCAGCCCCAGCATTTT. The encoded protein is CASSAGTDNQPQHF.

Turning to this clone: This same CDR3 is encoded by further DNA sequences in the sample. The rearrangement uses TRBV2 and TRBJ2-1, with TRBD2 identical over 8 bases. There are 15 residues in the CDR3. V lost 3 bases, J lost 0 bases, and 1 base stayed unmatched. The germline V gene has CDR1 SNHLY and CDR2 FYNNEI. The chain's CDR3 is CASSDSGGSYNEQFF. CDR3 DNA sequence: TGTGCCAGCAGTGACAGCGGGGGCTCCTACAATGAGCAGTTCTTC. The full variable domain, completed using reference TRBV2 and TRBJ2-1, is EPEVTQTPSHQVTQMGQEVILRCVPISNHLYFYWYRQILGQKVEFLVSFYNNEISEKSEIFDDQFSVERPDGSNFTLKIRSTKLEDSAMYFCASSDSGGSYNEQFFGPGTRLTVL.

Details on this clone: The same CDR3 can be traced to other DNA sequences in this sample. J is TRBJ2-5 and V is TRBV20-1, with no clear D. The CDR3 totals 10 residues. Between the trimmed V and J ends, which lost 6 bases and 2 bases, there was a span of 4 bases. Germline CDR1 DFQATT, CDR2 SNEGSKA (reference sequence). Written as DNA, the CDR3 is TGCAGTGCCCTACAAGAGACCCAGTACTTC. Its protein product is CSALQETQYF.

The rearrangement joins TRBV7-9 to TRBJ2-1; a weak D match, TRBD1 (5 bases). Trimming cost V 8 bases and J 0 bases, with 14 bases left between them. The CDR3 spans 15 residues. Germline assignment: CDR1 SEHNR and CDR2 FQNEAQ (reference sequence). CDR3 DNA sequence: TGTGCCAGCGCCCTCCGGCAGGGCTCCTACAATGAGCAGTTCTTC. This encodes CASALRQGSYNEQFF. Drawing the rest from reference TRBV7-9 and TRBJ2-1, the complete variable domain is DTGVSQNPRHKITKRGQNVTFRCDPISEHNRLYWYRQTLGQGPEFLTYFQNEAQLEKSRLLSDRFSAERPKGSFSTLEIQRTEQGDSAMYLCASALRQGSYNEQFFGPGTRLTVL.

In DNA, the CDR3 is TGTGCCAGCAGCTTAGGGGGACTAGACTCTAACGAGCAGTACTTC. This gives the protein CASSLGGLDSNEQYF. J is TRBJ2-7 and V is TRBV7-3; 8 nucleotides align to TRBD2. The CDR3 spans 15 residues. J gave up 5 bases and V 2 bases, and 8 bases lay outside the gene matches. The germline gives CDR1 SGHTA, CDR2 FQGTGA.

The rearrangement links TRBV4-2 to TRBJ2-1; TRBD2 matches at 9 bases. Germline CDR1 is LGHNA and CDR2 is YNFKEQ. After removal of 2 bases from V and 0 bases from J, the junction contained 2 bases not matched to a gene. This CDR3 has 16 amino acids. The CDR3 region has the DNA TGTGCCAGCAGCCAATATAGCGGGAGCTCCTACAATGAGCAGTTCTTC. This translates into CASSQYSGSSYNEQFF.

V usage is TRBV27 and J usage is TRBJ2-1, with 12 bases identical to TRBD2. The CDR3 has 16 residues. CDR1 and CDR2 (germline): MNHEY, SMNVEV (reference sequence). V lost 5 bases and J lost 5; bases outside the gene matches: 7. Here the CDR3 DNA reads TGTGCCAGCAGTCCCTGGACTAGCGGGGTACACAATGAGCAGTTCTTC. It encodes CASSPWTSGVHNEQFF.

The J gene is TRBJ1-2, the V gene TRBV19; D is uncertain. The CDR3 sequence is 15 residues long. Germline V lookup: CDR1 LNHDA, CDR2 SQIVND (reference sequence). Trimming took off 4 bases at V and 0 bases at J, with 12 bases between the two ends. CDR3 region: CASSTQQPTNYGYTF. The CDR3, as DNA: TGTGCCAGTAGTACCCAACAGCCAACTAACTATGGCTACACCTTC. The full variable domain, completed using reference TRBV19 and TRBJ1-2, is DGGITQSPKYLFRKEGQNVTLSCEQNLNHDAMYWYRQDPGQGLRLIYYSQIVNDFQKGDIAEGYSVSREKKESFPLTVTSAQKNPTAFYLCASSTQQPTNYGYTFGSGTRLTVV.

J is TRBJ2-5 and V is TRBV6-6; weak D call: TRBD2 (6 bases). This CDR3 contains 13 residues. Germline V lookup: CDR1 MNHNY, CDR2 SVGAGI (reference sequence). V gave up 6 bases and J gave up 3 bases, with 11 bases separating them. The CDR3 loop is CASRAGPKETQYF. In DNA form, the CDR3 reads TGTGCCAGCAGGGCGGGGCCTAAAGAGACCCAGTACTTC.